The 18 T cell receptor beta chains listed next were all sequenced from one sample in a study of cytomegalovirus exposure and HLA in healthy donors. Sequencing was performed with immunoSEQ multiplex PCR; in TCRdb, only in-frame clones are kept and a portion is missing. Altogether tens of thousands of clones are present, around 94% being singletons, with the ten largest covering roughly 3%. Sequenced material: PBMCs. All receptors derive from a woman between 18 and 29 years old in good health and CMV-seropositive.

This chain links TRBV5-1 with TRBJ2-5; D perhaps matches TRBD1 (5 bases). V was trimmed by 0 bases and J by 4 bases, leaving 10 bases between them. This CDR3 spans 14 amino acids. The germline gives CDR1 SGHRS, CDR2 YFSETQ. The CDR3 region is CASSLVAGPETQYF. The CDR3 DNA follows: TGCGCCAGCAGCTTGGTGGCAGGGCCAGAGACCCAGTACTTC.

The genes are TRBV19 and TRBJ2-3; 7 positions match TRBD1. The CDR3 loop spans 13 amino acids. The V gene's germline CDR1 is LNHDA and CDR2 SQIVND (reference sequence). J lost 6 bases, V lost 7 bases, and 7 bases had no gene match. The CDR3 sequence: CASTTGVRDTQYF. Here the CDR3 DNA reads TGTGCCAGTACTACAGGGGTCAGGGATACGCAGTATTTT.

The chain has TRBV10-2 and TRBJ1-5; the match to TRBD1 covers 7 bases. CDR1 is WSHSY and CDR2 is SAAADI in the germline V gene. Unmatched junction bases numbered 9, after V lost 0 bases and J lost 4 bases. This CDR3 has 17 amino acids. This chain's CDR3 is CASSESRGTATNQPQHF. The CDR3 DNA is TGCGCCAGCAGTGAGTCACGCGGGACAGCAACTAATCAGCCCCAGCATTTT.

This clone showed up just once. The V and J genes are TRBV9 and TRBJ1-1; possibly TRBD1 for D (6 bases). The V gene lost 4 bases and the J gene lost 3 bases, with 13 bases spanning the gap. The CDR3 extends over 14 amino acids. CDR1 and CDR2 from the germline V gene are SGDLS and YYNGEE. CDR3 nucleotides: TGTGCCAGCAGCCCGGGACAATCGTACACTGAAGCTTTCTTT. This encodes CASSPGQSYTEAFF.

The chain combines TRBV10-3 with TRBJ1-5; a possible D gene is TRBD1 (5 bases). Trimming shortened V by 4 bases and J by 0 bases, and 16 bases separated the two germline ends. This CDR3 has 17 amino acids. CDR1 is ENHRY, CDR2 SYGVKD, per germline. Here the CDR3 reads CAISGPRGHYSNQPQHF. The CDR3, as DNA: TGTGCCATCAGTGGACCTAGGGGTCACTATAGCAATCAGCCCCAGCATTTT.

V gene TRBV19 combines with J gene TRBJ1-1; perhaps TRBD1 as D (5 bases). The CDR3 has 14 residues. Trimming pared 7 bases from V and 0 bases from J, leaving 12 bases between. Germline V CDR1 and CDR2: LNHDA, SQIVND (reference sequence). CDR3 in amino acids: CASKAQDMNTEAFF. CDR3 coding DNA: TGTGCCAGTAAGGCCCAGGACATGAACACTGAAGCTTTCTTT.

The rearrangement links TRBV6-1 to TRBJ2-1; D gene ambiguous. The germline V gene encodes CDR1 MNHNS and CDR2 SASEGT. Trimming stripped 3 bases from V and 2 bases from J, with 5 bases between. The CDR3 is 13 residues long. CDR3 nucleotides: TGTGCCAGCAGTGATTCAGCCTACAATGAGCAGTTCTTC. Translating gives CASSDSAYNEQFF.

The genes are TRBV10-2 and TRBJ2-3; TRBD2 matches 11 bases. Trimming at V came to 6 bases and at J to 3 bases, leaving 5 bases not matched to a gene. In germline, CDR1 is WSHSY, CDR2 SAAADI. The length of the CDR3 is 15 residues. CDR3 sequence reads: CASSVAGGRTDTQYF. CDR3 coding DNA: TGCGCCAGCAGCGTAGCGGGGGGGAGGACAGATACGCAGTATTTT.

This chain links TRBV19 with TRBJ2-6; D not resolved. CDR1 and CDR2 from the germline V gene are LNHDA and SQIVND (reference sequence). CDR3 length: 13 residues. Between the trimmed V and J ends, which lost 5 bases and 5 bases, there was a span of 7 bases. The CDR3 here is CASSFPRANVLTF. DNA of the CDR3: TGTGCCAGTAGTTTCCCTCGGGCCAACGTCCTGACTTTC.

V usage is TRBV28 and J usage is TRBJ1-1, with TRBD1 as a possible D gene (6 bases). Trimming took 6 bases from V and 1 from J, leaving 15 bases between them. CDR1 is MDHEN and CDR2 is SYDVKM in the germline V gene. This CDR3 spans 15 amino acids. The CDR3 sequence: CASRTTGGGNTEAFF. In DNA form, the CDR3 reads TGTGCCAGCAGAACGACGGGGGGCGGGAACACTGAAGCTTTCTTT.

For the CDR3, the DNA is TGTGCCAGCAGTACCTCGGGGGTGCCAGATACTGAAGCTTTCTTT. Protein sequence: CASSTSGVPDTEAFF. V usage is TRBV28 and J usage is TRBJ1-1; a possible D gene is TRBD1 (5 bases). V lost 5 bases to trimming and J lost 5 bases, with 18 bases between them. The germline CDR1 and CDR2 sequences are MDHEN and SYDVKM. The CDR3 has 15 residues.

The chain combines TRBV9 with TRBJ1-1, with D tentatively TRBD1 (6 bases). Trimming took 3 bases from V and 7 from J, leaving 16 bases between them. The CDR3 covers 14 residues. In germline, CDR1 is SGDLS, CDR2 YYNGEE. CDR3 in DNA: TGTGCCAGCAGCGAACAGGGTTTATATGATGAAGCTTTCTTT. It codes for CASSEQGLYDEAFF.

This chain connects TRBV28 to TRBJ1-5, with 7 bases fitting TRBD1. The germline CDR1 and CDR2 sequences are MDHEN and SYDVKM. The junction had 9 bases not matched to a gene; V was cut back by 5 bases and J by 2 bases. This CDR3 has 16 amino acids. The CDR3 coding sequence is TGTGCCAGCAGTGGACGGACAGGATGGCGCAATCAGCCCCAGCATTTT. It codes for CASSGRTGWRNQPQHF.

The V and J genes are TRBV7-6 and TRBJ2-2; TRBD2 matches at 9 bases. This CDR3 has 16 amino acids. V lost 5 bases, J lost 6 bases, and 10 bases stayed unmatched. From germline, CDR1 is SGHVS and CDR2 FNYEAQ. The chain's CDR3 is CASSVGTSPGAGELFF. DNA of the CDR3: TGTGCCAGCAGCGTCGGGACTAGCCCTGGGGCCGGGGAGCTGTTTTTT.

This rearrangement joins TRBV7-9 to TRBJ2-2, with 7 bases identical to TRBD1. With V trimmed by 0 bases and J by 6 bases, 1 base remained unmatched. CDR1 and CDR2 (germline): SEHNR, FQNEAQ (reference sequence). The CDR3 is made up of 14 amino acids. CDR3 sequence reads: CASSLAGGSGELFF. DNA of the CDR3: TGTGCCAGCAGCTTAGCAGGGGGCTCCGGGGAGCTGTTTTTT. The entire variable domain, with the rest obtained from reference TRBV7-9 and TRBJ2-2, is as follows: DTGVSQNPRHKITKRGQNVTFRCDPISEHNRLYWYRQTLGQGPEFLTYFQNEAQLEKSRLLSDRFSAERPKGSFSTLEIQRTEQGDSAMYLCASSLAGGSGELFFGEGSRLTVL.

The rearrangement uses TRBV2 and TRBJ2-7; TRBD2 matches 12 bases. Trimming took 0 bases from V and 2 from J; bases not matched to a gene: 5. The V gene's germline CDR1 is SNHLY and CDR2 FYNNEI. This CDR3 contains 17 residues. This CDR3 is CASSEARLAGEPYEQYF. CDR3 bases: TGTGCCAGCAGTGAAGCAAGACTAGCGGGAGAACCCTACGAGCAGTACTTC. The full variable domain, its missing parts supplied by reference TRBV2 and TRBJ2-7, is EPEVTQTPSHQVTQMGQEVILRCVPISNHLYFYWYRQILGQKVEFLVSFYNNEISEKSEIFDDQFSVERPDGSNFTLKIRSTKLEDSAMYFCASSEARLAGEPYEQYFGPGTRLTVT.

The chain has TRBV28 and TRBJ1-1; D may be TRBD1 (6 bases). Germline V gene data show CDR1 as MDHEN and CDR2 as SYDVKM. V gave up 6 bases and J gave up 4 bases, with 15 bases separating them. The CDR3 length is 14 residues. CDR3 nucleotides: TGTGCCAGCAGGAACAGGGCTCGGGCCACTGAAGCTTTCTTT. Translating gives CASRNRARATEAFF.

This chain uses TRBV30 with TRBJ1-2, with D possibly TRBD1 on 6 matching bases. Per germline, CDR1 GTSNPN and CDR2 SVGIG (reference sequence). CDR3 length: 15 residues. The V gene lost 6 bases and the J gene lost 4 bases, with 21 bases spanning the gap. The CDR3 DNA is TGTGCCTGTCCCGCCTGGGACACCTTTATCTATGGCTACACCTTC. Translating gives CACPAWDTFIYGYTF.